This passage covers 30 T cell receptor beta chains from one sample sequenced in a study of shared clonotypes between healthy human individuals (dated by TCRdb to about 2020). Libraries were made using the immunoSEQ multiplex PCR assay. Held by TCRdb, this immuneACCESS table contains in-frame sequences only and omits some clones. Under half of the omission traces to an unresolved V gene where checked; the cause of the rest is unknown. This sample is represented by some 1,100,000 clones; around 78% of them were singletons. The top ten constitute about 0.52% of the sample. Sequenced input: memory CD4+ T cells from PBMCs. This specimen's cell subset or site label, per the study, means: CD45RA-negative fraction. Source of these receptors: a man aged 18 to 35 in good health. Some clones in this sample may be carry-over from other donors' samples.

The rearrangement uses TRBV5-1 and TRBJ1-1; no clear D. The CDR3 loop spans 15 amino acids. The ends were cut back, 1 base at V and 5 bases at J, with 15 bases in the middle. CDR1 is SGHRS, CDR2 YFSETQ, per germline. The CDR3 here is CASSLSLVERTEAFF. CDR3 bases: TGCGCCAGCAGCTTGTCCTTGGTAGAAAGGACTGAAGCTTTCTTT.

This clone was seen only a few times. As DNA, the CDR3 is TGTGCCAGCAGCCAAGAGGCAGGGTATGGTCAGCCCCAGCATTTT. Amino acid sequence: CASSQEAGYGQPQHF. The chain links TRBV4-2 to TRBJ1-5; D is possibly TRBD1 (5 bases). Germline loops: CDR1 LGHNA, CDR2 YNFKEQ. V was shortened by 0 bases and J by 6 bases, with 12 bases between the two germline ends. The CDR3 consists of 15 residues.

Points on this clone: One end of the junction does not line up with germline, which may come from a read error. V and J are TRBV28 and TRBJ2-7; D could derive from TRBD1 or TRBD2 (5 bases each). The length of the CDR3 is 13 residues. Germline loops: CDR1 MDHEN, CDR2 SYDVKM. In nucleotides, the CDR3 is TGTGCCAGCAGTTTAAGGGACGGCTATACGCGCGACTTC. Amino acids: CASSLRDGYTRDF.

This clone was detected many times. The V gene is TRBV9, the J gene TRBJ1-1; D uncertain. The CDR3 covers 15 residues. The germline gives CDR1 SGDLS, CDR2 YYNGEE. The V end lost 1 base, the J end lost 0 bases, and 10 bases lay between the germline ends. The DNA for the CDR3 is TGTGCCAGCAGCGTAACATTCGGAATGAACACTGAAGCTTTCTTT. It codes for CASSVTFGMNTEAFF.

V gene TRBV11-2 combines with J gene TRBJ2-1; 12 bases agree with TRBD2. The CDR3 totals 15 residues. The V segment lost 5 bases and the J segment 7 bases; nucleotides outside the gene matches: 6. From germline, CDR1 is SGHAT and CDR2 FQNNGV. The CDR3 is CASSLTSGSLNEQFF. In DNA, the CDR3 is TGTGCCAGCAGCCTGACTAGCGGGAGTTTGAATGAGCAGTTCTTC.

The CDR3 DNA reads TGCGCCAGCAGCTTACAGGGGCTCAGTAATGAAAAACTGTTTTTT. Residues: CASSLQGLSNEKLFF. The chain has TRBV5-1 and TRBJ1-4, with 7 bases lining up with TRBD1. Germline V CDR1 and CDR2: SGHRS, YFSETQ. V lost 2 bases and J lost 4; bases outside the gene matches: 5. This CDR3 has 15 residues.

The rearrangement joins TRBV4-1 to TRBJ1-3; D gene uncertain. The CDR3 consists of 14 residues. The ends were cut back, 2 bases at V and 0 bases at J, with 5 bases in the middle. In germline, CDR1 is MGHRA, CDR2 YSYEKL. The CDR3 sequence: CASSQLRSGNTIYF. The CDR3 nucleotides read TGCGCCAGCAGCCAACTTCGCTCTGGAAACACCATATATTTT.

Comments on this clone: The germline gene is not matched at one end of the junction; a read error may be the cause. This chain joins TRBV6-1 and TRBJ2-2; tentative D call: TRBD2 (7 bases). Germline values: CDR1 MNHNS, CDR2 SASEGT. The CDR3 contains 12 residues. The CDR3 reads CASSEWEGVLFF. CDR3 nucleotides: TGTGCCAGCAGTGAATGGGAGGGGGTGCTGTTTTTT.

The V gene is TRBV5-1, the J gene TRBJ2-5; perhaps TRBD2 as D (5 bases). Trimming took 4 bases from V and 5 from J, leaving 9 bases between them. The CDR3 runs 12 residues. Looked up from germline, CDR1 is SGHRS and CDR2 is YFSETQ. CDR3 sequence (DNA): TGCGCCAGCAGCCCCACGGGGGAGACCCAGTACTTC. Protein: CASSPTGETQYF.

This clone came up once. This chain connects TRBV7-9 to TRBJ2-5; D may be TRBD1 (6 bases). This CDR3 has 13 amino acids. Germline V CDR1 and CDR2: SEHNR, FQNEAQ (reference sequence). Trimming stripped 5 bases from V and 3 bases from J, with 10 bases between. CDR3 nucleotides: TGTGCCAGCAGCCCGGGGACAAAAGAGACCCAGTACTTC. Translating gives CASSPGTKETQYF.

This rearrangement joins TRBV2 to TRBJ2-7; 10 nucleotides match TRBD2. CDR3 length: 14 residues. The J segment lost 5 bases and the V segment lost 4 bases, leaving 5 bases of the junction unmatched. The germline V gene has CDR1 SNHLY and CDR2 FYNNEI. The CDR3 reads CASSGGTSAHEQYF. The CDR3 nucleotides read TGTGCCAGCAGTGGAGGGACTAGCGCCCACGAGCAGTACTTC.

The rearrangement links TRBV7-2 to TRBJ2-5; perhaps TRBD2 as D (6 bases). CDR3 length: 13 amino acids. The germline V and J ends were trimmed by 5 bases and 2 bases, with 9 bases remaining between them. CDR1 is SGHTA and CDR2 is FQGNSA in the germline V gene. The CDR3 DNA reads TGTGCCAGCAGCCCGCTAGCGCAAGAGACCCAGTACTTC. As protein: CASSPLAQETQYF.

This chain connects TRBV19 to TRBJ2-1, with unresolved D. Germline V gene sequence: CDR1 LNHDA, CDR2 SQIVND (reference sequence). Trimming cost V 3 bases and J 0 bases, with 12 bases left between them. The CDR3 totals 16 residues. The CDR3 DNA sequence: TGTGCCAGTAGTATTTCGGGCGCTAGCTCCTACAATGAGCAGTTCTTC. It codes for CASSISGASSYNEQFF.

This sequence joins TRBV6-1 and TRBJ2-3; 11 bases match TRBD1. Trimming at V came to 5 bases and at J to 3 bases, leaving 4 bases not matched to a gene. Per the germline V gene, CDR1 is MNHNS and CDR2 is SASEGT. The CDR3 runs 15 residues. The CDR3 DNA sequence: TGTGCCAGCAGTAGGGGACAGGGGGGGACAGATACGCAGTATTTT. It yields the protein CASSRGQGGTDTQYF.

In DNA form, the CDR3 reads TGTGCCAGTAGTAGCTTAGCGGGAGGGCCGTCCAATGAGCAGTTCTTC. Translation: CASSSLAGGPSNEQFF. This chain connects TRBV19 to TRBJ2-1; 11 bases are a match to TRBD2. V lost 4 bases and J lost 6; bases outside the gene matches: 8. CDR3 size: 16 residues. Germline values: CDR1 LNHDA, CDR2 SQIVND (reference sequence).

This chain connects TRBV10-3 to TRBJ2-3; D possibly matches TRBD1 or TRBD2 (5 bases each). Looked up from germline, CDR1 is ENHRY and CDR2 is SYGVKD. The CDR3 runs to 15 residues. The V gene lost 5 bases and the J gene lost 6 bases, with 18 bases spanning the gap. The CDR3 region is CAISLQGDGLDTQYF. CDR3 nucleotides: TGTGCCATCAGTCTGCAGGGAGATGGGCTGGATACGCAGTATTTT.

The CDR3 spells CASSYREGSYNEQFF. CDR3 bases: TGTGCCAGCAGTTACAGGGAAGGTTCTTACAATGAGCAGTTCTTC. The V and J genes are TRBV6-6 and TRBJ2-1, with D uncertain. Germline loops: CDR1 MNHNY, CDR2 SVGAGI (reference sequence). The CDR3 contains 15 residues. Trimming cost V 2 bases and J 4 bases, with 12 bases left between them.

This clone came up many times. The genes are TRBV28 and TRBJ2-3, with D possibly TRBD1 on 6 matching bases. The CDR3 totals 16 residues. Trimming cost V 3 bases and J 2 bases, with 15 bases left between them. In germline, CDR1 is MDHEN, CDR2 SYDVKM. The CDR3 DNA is TGTGCCAGCAGTTTTGGGTCAATGGGACACACAGATACGCAGTATTTT. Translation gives CASSFGSMGHTDTQYF.

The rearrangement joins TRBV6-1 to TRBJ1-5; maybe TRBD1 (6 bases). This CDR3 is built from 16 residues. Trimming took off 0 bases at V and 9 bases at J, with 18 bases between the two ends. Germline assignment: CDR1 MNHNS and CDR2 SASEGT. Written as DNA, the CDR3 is TGTGCCAGCAGTGAAGCAATGAACAGGGCCCTGTGGCCCCAGCATTTT. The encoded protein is CASSEAMNRALWPQHF.

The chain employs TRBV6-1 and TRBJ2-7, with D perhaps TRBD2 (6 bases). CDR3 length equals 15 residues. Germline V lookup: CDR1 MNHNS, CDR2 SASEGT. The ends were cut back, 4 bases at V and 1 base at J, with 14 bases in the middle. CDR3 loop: CASSVTSRESYEQYF. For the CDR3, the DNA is TGTGCCAGCAGTGTAACTAGCCGGGAGTCCTACGAGCAGTACTTC.

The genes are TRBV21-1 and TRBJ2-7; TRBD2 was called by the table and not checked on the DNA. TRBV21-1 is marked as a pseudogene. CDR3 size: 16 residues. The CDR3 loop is CASSRSFDREPYEQYF. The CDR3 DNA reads TGTGCCAGCAGCCGTTCCTTCGACCGGGAACCCTACGAGCAGTACTTC.

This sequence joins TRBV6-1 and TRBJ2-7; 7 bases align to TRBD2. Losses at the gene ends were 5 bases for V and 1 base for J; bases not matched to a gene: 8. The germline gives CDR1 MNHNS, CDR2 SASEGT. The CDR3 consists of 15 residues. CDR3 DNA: TGTGCCAGCAGTCCCCAGGGCGGGGGATCCTACGAGCAGTACTTC. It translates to CASSPQGGGSYEQYF.

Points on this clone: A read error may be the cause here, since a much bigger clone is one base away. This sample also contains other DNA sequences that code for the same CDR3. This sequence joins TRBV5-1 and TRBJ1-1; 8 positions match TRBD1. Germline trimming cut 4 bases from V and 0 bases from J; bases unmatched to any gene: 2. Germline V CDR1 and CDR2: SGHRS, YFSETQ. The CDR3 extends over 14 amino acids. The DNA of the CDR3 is TGCGCCAGCAGCCTGGACAGGGTGAACACTGAAGCTTTCTTT. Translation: CASSLDRVNTEAFF. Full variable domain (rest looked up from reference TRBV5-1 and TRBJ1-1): KAGVTQTPRYLIKTRGQQVTLSCSPISGHRSVSWYQQTPGQGLQFLFEYFSETQRNKGNFPGRFSGRQFSNSRSEMNVSTLELGDSALYLCASSLDRVNTEAFFGQGTRLTVV.

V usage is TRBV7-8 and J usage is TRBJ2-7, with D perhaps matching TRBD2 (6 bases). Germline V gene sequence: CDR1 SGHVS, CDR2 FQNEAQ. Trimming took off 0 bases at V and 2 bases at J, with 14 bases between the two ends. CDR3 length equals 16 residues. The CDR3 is CASSLARGVTPYEQYF. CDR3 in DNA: TGTGCCAGCAGCTTAGCGCGGGGAGTTACACCCTACGAGCAGTACTTC.

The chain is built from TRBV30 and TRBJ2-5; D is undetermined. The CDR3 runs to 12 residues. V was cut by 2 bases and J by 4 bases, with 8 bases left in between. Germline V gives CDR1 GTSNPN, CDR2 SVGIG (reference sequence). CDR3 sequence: CAWSLLGETQYF. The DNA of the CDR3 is TGTGCCTGGAGTCTATTGGGAGAGACCCAGTACTTC.

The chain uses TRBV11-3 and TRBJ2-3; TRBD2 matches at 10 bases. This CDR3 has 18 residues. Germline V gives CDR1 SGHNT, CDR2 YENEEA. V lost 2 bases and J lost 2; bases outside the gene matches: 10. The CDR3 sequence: CASSLKTLAGAVTDTQYF. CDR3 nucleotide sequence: TGTGCCAGCAGCTTAAAAACCCTAGCGGGAGCGGTCACAGATACGCAGTATTTT.

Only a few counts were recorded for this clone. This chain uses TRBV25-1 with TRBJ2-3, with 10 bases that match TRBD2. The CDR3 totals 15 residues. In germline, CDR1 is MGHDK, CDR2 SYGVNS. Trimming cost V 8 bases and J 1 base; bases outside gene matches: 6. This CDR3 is CASLRTSGRTDTQYF. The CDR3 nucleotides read TGTGCCAGCCTTCGGACTAGCGGACGCACAGATACGCAGTATTTT.

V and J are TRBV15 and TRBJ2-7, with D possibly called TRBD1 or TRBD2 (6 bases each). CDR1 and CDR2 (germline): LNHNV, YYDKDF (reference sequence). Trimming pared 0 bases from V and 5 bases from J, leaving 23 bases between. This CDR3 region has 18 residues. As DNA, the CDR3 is TGTGCCACCAGCAGAGAGCGCCGGTTCTCTAGGGGGGCCGACGAGCAGTACTTC. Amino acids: CATSRERRFSRGADEQYF. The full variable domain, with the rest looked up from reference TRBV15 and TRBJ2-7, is DAMVIQNPRYQVTQFGKPVTLSCSQTLNHNVMYWYQQKSSQAPKLLFHYYDKDFNNEADTPDNFQSRRPNTSFCFLDIRSPGLGDTAMYLCATSRERRFSRGADEQYFGPGTRLTVT.

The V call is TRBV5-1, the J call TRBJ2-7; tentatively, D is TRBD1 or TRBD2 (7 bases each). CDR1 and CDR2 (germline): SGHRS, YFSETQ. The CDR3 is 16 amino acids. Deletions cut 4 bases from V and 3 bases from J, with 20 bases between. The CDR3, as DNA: TGCGCCAGCAGCCCCCGAGGGGGCGGGAGTCTCTACGAGCAGTACTTC. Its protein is CASSPRGGGSLYEQYF.

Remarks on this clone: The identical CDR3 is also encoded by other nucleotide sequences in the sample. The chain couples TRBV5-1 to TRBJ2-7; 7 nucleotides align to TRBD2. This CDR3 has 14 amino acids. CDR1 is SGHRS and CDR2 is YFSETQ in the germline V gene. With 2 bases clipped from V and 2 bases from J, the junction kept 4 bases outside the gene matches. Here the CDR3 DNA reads TGCGCCAGCAGCTTAACGGGGGGACCCTACGAGCAGTACTTC. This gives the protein CASSLTGGPYEQYF.